This T cell receptor beta chain came from a study of T cell responses to AZD1222 COVID-19 vaccine. Study-wide findings and caveats: Among the donors, most were white British and more were female, and clonal diversity was possibly underestimated. Baseline seropositives among AZD1222 recipients totaled only five or six. Receipt of two AZD1222 doses was followed by a rise in Spike-specific TCR breadth and depth. CD4 TCRs linked to vaccination spanned spike, dominating at 160-218 and 743-854.

The length of the CDR3 is 14 residues. The germline CDR1 and CDR2 sequences are ENHRY and SYGVKD. V was pared by 11 bases and J by 4 bases, with 19 bases between. Produced via immunoSEQ multiplex PCR; TCRdb's table is partial and in-frame only. Of 94,000 or so clones listed, 90% are singletons. This clone showed up just once. Its antigen is unknown. The chain recombines TRBV10-3 with TRBJ2-3; tentative D call: TRBD2 (6 bases). The origin of this receptor is an adult in good health. The input for sequencing was peripheral blood, taken on day 0 of AZD1222 vaccination. CDR3 sequence: CAATRESTADTQYF. The CDR3 bases are TGTGCCGCCACTCGGGAGAGTACCGCAGATACGCAGTATTTT.